Listed below are T cell receptor beta chains from one sample, sequenced in a study of cytomegalovirus exposure and HLA in healthy donors. The protocol was immunoSEQ multiplex PCR, while the TCRdb copy is restricted to in-frame clones and leaves out a portion. Of about 300,000 clones in the sample, approximately 87% were seen once. The sequencing sample was made of PBMCs. The receptors stem from a young woman in good health and CMV-seronegative. Both conserved end residues are part of each CDR3. The D gene is left open where the match is weak. Some rows mark clone size as missing; the rest say once, few, many or name a class of expanded clone.

j_gene | d_gene | abundance | v_gene | CDR3aa | CDR3nt
TRBJ1-1 | - | - | TRBV18 | CASSPLMNTEAFF | TGTGCCAGCTCACCCCTTATGAACACTGAAGCTTTCTTT
TRBJ2-2 | TRBD1 | few | TRBV5-1 | CASRSGTGGFGELFF | TGCGCCAGCAGATCCGGGACAGGGGGCTTCGGGGAGCTGTTTTTT
TRBJ2-1 | - | - | TRBV14 | CASSQVMAALNEQFF | TGTGCCAGCAGCCAAGTGATGGCGGCCCTGAATGAGCAGTTCTTC
TRBJ2-3 | - | - | TRBV20-1 | CSASRQYTQYF | TGCAGTGCTAGTCGCCAGTATACGCAGTATTTT
TRBJ2-7 | TRBD2 | - | TRBV7-8 | CASSLTGGGSYEQYF | TGTGCCAGCAGCTTAACGGGAGGGGGCTCCTACGAGCAGTACTTC
TRBJ1-4 | TRBD1 | - | TRBV6-5 | CASRSGQINEKLFF | TGTGCCAGCAGGTCGGGACAGATTAATGAAAAACTGTTTTTT
TRBJ2-7 | TRBD2 | - | TRBV5-8 | CASSLAASGPYEQYF | TGTGCCAGCAGCTTGGCAGCTAGCGGACCCTACGAGCAGTACTTC
TRBJ2-5 | TRBD1 | - | TRBV28 | CASSPGQGIPQETQYF | TGTGCCAGCAGCCCGGGACAGGGGATCCCCCAAGAGACCCAGTACTTC
TRBJ1-4 | TRBD1 | - | TRBV25-1 | CASSPSTGPTEKLFF | TGTGCCAGCAGTCCCTCGACAGGGCCAACTGAAAAACTGTTTTTT
TRBJ2-1 | TRBD2 | - | TRBV27 | CASSSRTRTTSGRVRYEQFF | TGTGCCAGCAGTTCACGGACACGAACGACTAGCGGGAGGGTAAGGTATGAGCAGTTCTTC
TRBJ1-1 | - | - | TRBV30 | CAWERVGGTEAFF | TGTGCCTGGGAAAGGGTGGGGGGCACTGAAGCTTTCTTT
TRBJ2-3 | - | - | TRBV6-4 | CASSGSPGADTQYF | TGTGCCAGCAGTGGGAGTCCAGGGGCCGATACGCAGTATTTT
TRBJ2-7 | - | - | TRBV10-2 | CASSGGSYEQYF | TGCGCCAGCAGTGGCGGCTCCTACGAGCAGTACTTC
TRBJ1-5 | - | - | TRBV21-1 | CASSKEPTGYSNQPQHF | TGTGCCAGCAGCAAAGAGCCGACAGGGTATAGCAATCAGCCCCAGCATTTT
TRBJ2-7 | - | - | TRBV4-1 | CASSQVGGSYEQYF | TGCGCCAGCAGCCAAGTGGGGGGCTCCTACGAGCAGTACTTC
TRBJ2-5 | TRBD2 | - | TRBV9 | CASSALAGAETQYF | TGTGCCAGCAGCGCCCTAGCGGGAGCGGAGACCCAGTACTTC
TRBJ2-7 | - | - | TRBV6-1 | CASMSQGSSYEQYF | TGTGCCAGCATGTCACAGGGAAGCTCCTACGAGCAGTACTTC
TRBJ2-2 | - | - | TRBV28 | CASSLGGAGGGELFF | TGTGCCAGCAGTTTAGGGGGGGCAGGCGGCGGGGAGCTGTTTTTT
TRBJ2-5 | - | - | TRBV27 | CASSRGETQYF | TGTGCCAGCAGTAGGGGAGAGACCCAGTACTTC
TRBJ1-5 | - | - | TRBV27 | CASRLGQSDQPQHF | TGTGCCAGCAGACTCGGACAGAGTGATCAGCCCCAGCATTTT
TRBJ2-7 | TRBD2 | - | TRBV9 | CASSVGVSGMYEQYF | TGTGCCAGCAGCGTAGGGGTTAGCGGGATGTACGAGCAGTACTTC
TRBJ2-6 | - | - | TRBV5-4 | CASSLDRERVTGANVLTF | TGTGCCAGCAGCTTGGATAGGGAGCGGGTGACTGGGGCCAACGTCCTGACTTTC
TRBJ1-2 | - | - | TRBV28 | CASSPPDVASYTF | TGTGCCAGCAGTCCCCCGGATGTAGCGAGCTACACCTTC
TRBJ1-2 | - | - | TRBV9 | CASSVEASYGYTF | TGTGCCAGCAGCGTAGAAGCTAGCTATGGCTACACCTTC
TRBJ2-3 | - | - | TRBV2 | CASTPFLLPTDTQYF | TGTGCCAGCACCCCTTTCCTTCTCCCCACAGATACGCAGTATTTT
TRBJ2-1 | - | - | TRBV2 | CASSEWAAGSGASSYNEQFF | TGTGCCAGCAGTGAATGGGCGGCTGGGTCAGGGGCTAGCTCCTACAATGAGCAGTTCTTC
TRBJ2-5 | TRBD2 | - | TRBV27 | CASSPREGLQETQYF | TGTGCCAGCAGCCCGAGGGAGGGCCTACAGGAGACCCAGTACTTC
TRBJ2-3 | TRBD2 | - | TRBV6-1 | CASSAGGGVGTDTQYF | TGTGCCAGCAGTGCAGGTGGGGGGGTAGGGACAGATACGCAGTATTTT
TRBJ2-5 | - | - | TRBV5-1 | CASSYFPRGQETQYF | TGCGCCAGCAGCTATTTCCCGCGGGGCCAAGAGACCCAGTACTTC
TRBJ1-5 | - | - | TRBV19 | CASSIILAPLSQPQHF | TGTGCCAGTAGTATAATTTTAGCTCCCCTCAGTCAGCCCCAGCATTTT
TRBJ2-7 | TRBD2 | - | TRBV7-8 | CASSLVPRGDRTSGPYEQYF | TGTGCCAGCAGCTTAGTTCCCCGCGGTGATCGGACTAGCGGACCCTACGAGCAGTACTTC
TRBJ1-2 | - | once | TRBV28 | CASSLKGRSYGYTF | TGTGCCAGCAGTTTAAAGGGGCGGAGCTATGGCTACACCTTC
TRBJ2-1 | - | - | TRBV7-2 | CASSLAHPQEGEQFF | TGTGCCAGCAGCTTAGCGCATCCCCAGGAGGGTGAGCAGTTCTTC
TRBJ2-3 | - | - | TRBV5-4 | CASSPAGYVDTDTQYF | TGTGCCAGCAGCCCGGCCGGGTATGTAGACACAGATACGCAGTATTTT
TRBJ2-7 | - | - | TRBV28 | CASSFGSAAGAYEQYF | TGTGCCAGCAGTTTTGGGTCGGCGGCAGGGGCCTACGAGCAGTACTTC
TRBJ2-2 | - | - | TRBV18 | CASSRPGQNTGELFF | TGTGCCAGCTCACGGCCGGGACAGAACACCGGGGAGCTGTTTTTT
TRBJ2-1 | - | - | TRBV10-3 | CAISRDTSYNEQFF | TGTGCCATCAGCCGGGACACTTCCTACAATGAGCAGTTCTTC
TRBJ2-1 | TRBD2 | - | TRBV9 | CASSEAGDSYNEQFF | TGTGCCAGCAGCGAAGCGGGAGATTCCTACAATGAGCAGTTCTTC
TRBJ1-5 | - | - | TRBV19 | CASSISTGYGQPQHF | TGTGCCAGTAGTATCTCAACAGGGTATGGGCAGCCCCAGCATTTT
TRBJ2-2 | - | once | TRBV13 | CASSLLLAGGELFF | TGTGCCAGCAGCTTATTACTAGCTGGCGGGGAGCTGTTTTTT
TRBJ1-4 | - | few | TRBV5-1 | CASSSGRGANEKLFF | TGCGCCAGCAGCTCTGGCAGGGGAGCTAATGAAAAACTGTTTTTT
TRBJ2-7 | - | - | TRBV19 | CASSISSGGTYEQYF | TGTGCCAGTAGTATAAGTAGCGGAGGCACCTACGAGCAGTACTTC
TRBJ1-4 | - | - | TRBV6-1 | CASRRQEINEKLFF | TGTGCCAGCAGGAGACAGGAGATTAATGAAAAACTGTTTTTT
TRBJ1-5 | TRBD1 | - | TRBV2 | CASSAIGTVDSNQPQHF | TGTGCCAGCAGTGCCATAGGGACAGTAGATAGCAATCAGCCCCAGCATTTT
TRBJ2-1 | TRBD2 | - | TRBV27 | CASRFAGGSSYNEQFF | TGTGCCAGCAGGTTTGCGGGAGGGAGCTCCTACAATGAGCAGTTCTTC
TRBJ2-7 | - | - | TRBV21-1 | CASSPTASQATSSYEQYF | TGTGCCAGCAGCCCCACGGCCAGCCAGGCGACTAGCTCCTACGAGCAGTACTTC
TRBJ2-1 | TRBD2 | - | TRBV5-1 | CASSDRDYFHNEQFF | TGCGCCAGCAGCGACCGGGACTATTTCCACAATGAGCAGTTCTTC
TRBJ1-5 | - | - | TRBV19 | CASRSSGFNQPQHF | TGTGCCAGTAGGTCTTCGGGGTTCAATCAGCCCCAGCATTTT
TRBJ2-4 | - | - | TRBV7-9 | CASSLNSGQYF | TGTGCCAGCAGCCTAAACTCCGGTCAGTACTTC
TRBJ2-3 | - | - | TRBV10-2 | CASSPPSGVPDTQYF | TGCGCCAGCAGTCCTCCTTCGGGAGTCCCAGATACGCAGTATTTT
TRBJ1-1 | - | - | TRBV28 | CASEVAGLLNTEAFF | TGTGCCAGCGAAGTGGCAGGGCTCCTTAACACTGAAGCTTTCTTT
TRBJ2-7 | TRBD2 | - | TRBV7-2 | CASVRGGRGEQYF | TGTGCCAGCGTCCGGGGCGGGAGGGGCGAGCAGTACTTC
TRBJ1-6 | - | - | TRBV28 | CATYGTRNSPLHF | TGTGCCACCTACGGGACAAGGAATTCACCCCTCCACTTT
TRBJ2-7 | TRBD1 | - | TRBV2 | CASTFSGTGDEQYF | TGTGCCAGCACCTTTTCCGGGACAGGTGACGAGCAGTACTTC
TRBJ2-7 | TRBD1 | - | TRBV5-4 | CASSLTGTAPYEQYF | TGTGCCAGCAGCTTGACTGGGACAGCCCCCTACGAGCAGTACTTC